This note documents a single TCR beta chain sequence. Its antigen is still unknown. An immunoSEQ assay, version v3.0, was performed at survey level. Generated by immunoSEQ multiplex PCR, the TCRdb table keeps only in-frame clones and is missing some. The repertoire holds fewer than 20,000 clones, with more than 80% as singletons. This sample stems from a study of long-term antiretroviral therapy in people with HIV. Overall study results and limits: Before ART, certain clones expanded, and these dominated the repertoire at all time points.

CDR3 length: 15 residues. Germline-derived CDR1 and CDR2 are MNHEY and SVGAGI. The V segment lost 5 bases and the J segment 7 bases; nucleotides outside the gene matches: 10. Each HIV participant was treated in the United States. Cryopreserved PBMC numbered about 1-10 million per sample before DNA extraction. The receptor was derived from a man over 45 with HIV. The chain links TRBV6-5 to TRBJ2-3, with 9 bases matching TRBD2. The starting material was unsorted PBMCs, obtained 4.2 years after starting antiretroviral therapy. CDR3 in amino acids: CASSPGAGGAHTQYF. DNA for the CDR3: TGTGCCAGCAGTCCCGGAGCGGGGGGCGCCCATACGCAGTATTTT.